The T cell receptor beta chain under discussion was sequenced for a study of cytomegalovirus exposure and HLA in healthy donors. The CDR3 spans 16 residues. Germline V gives CDR1 SNHLY, CDR2 FYNNEI. Trimming cost V 6 bases and J 0 bases, with 15 bases left between them. Of note for this clone: Its antigen is currently unknown.

Study outcomes and limitations: In a later analysis, DRB1 alleles had the most associated TCRs; HLA-C alleles the fewest. Among TCR beta chains, those listed as cytomegalovirus-associated numbered about 150. Previously analyzed data showed that most TCR beta V segments were productive at a frequency of about 87% or about 30%. In a later analysis, TCR beta V- and J-gene trimming showed a link to a missense DCLRE1C variant.

PCR primers comprised 60 Vbeta and 13 Jbeta primers. Measured with immunoSEQ multiplex PCR; TCRdb has only the in-frame clones, and not every one. Of over 150,000 clones detected, 80% appear once; the ten largest clones hold around 5.6%. V usage is TRBV2 and J usage is TRBJ1-3; a weak D match, TRBD1 (6 bases). The sequence came from a woman aged 40-49 years in good health and CMV-seropositive. The sequencing sample was made of PBMCs. CDR3 sequence: CASRQGISSSGNTIYF. In DNA form, the CDR3 reads TGTGCCAGCAGACAGGGTATATCTTCCTCTGGAAACACCATATATTTT.